The source of this TCR beta chain is a study of sequential checkpoint blockade in melanoma. Study-level information: TCRβ was sequenced from DNA of approximately 99 pretreatment tumors.

For this clone: The antigen is not known.

Study-level findings and limits: For nivolumab-first patients, baseline tumor clonality was associated with response.

V lost 2 bases and J lost 3; bases outside the gene matches: 7. There are 16 residues in the CDR3. Treatment reported: randomized to nivolumab then ipilimumab (arm A) or the reverse (arm B). No patient had prior DNA-damaging chemotherapy. Method: immunoSEQ multiplex PCR; TCRdb's copy keeps in-frame clones and lacks some. The table records about 4,900 clones, around 34% of them present only once. V gene TRBV6-7 combines with J gene TRBJ2-1; 7 nucleotides match TRBD2. TRBV6-7 is noted as an ORF with a role that remains uncertain. This specimen was tumor tissue (inferred from file names), taken from a patient given nivolumab and ipilimumab in sequence. This receptor was obtained from a human donor with melanoma. The CDR3 loop is CASSYMVASGYNEQFF. The DNA for the CDR3 is TGTGCCAGCAGTTACATGGTGGCTAGCGGCTACAATGAGCAGTTCTTC.